A single sample is the source of the 20 T cell receptor beta chains below, sequenced in a study of PD-1 blockade in classical Hodgkin lymphoma. Regarding time point: newly diagnosed, previously untreated cHL patient sample. The table came from immunoSEQ multiplex PCR; TCRdb's copy has only in-frame clones and leaves some out. The table shows roughly 34,000 clones, with approximately 94% occurring only once. Sequenced material: peripheral blood mononuclear cells (PBMCs). The receptors here all came from a human donor with classical Hodgkin lymphoma.

CDR3 nucleotides: TGTGCCAGCAGCTTAGGACAAGCCATCAATGAGCAGTTCTTC. It codes for CASSLGQAINEQFF. The chain joins TRBV5-6 to TRBJ2-1, with D maybe TRBD1 (5 bases). Germline CDR1 SGHDT, CDR2 YYEEEE. The CDR3 extends over 14 amino acids. The V end was cut by 2 bases, the J end by 6 bases, with 12 bases between.

The rearrangement links TRBV18 to TRBJ2-3; 13 nucleotides line up with TRBD2. The CDR3 is 15 amino acids. Germline lookup yields CDR1 KGHSH and CDR2 LQKENI. The J segment lost 6 bases and the V segment lost 2 bases, leaving 2 bases of the junction unmatched. The CDR3 nucleotides read TGTGCCAGCTCACCAACTAGCGGGGGGGCTGATACGCAGTATTTT. Translating gives CASSPTSGGADTQYF.

The chain has TRBV7-9 and TRBJ2-3; D possibly corresponds to TRBD2 (5 bases). CDR1 and CDR2 (germline): SEHNR, FQNEAQ (reference sequence). Trimming took 1 base from V and 3 from J, leaving 17 bases between them. This CDR3 has 17 amino acids. CDR3 sequence reads: CASSLGGAARRTDTQYF. The CDR3, as DNA: TGTGCCAGCAGCTTAGGGGGAGCCGCACGAAGAACAGATACGCAGTATTTT. The full variable domain, rest sourced from reference TRBV7-9 and TRBJ2-3, is DTGVSQNPRHKITKRGQNVTFRCDPISEHNRLYWYRQTLGQGPEFLTYFQNEAQLEKSRLLSDRFSAERPKGSFSTLEIQRTEQGDSAMYLCASSLGGAARRTDTQYFGPGTRLTVL.

A single count supports this clone. The chain is built from TRBV5-1 and TRBJ2-7; possible D gene TRBD1, 8 bases. The CDR3 runs 16 residues. The V end was cut by 0 bases, the J end by 4 bases, with 17 bases between. Germline assignment: CDR1 SGHRS and CDR2 YFSETQ. CDR3 sequence: CASSLERDRNTYEQYF. The CDR3 nucleotides read TGCGCCAGCAGCTTGGAGCGGGACAGGAATACGTACGAGCAGTACTTC.

This chain links TRBV6-6 with TRBJ2-2; no reliable D call. The CDR3 sequence is 12 residues long. Trimming took off 2 bases at V and 6 bases at J, with 4 bases between the two ends. Germline V gene lookup returns CDR1 MNHNY and CDR2 SVGAGI (reference sequence). The CDR3 DNA follows: TGTGCCAGCAGTTACGGGGCCGGGGAGCTGTTTTTT. It yields the protein CASSYGAGELFF.

The chain uses TRBV5-4 and TRBJ2-3; D perhaps matches TRBD2 (5 bases). The CDR3 length is 17 residues. Looked up from germline, CDR1 is SGHNT and CDR2 is YYREEE (reference sequence). Trimming took 0 bases from V and 1 from J, leaving 15 bases between them. CDR3 residues: CASSLDLYRGGTDTQYF. CDR3 DNA sequence: TGTGCCAGCAGCTTGGACCTCTATCGGGGAGGCACAGATACGCAGTATTTT.

This clone was seen a single time. This sequence joins TRBV28 and TRBJ2-7; 8 bases are a match to TRBD2. J lost 1 base, V lost 5 bases, and 7 bases had no gene match. The V gene's germline CDR1 is MDHEN and CDR2 SYDVKM. The CDR3 consists of 15 residues. As DNA, the CDR3 is TGTGCCAGCAGTCCCTTACGGGAGGGGTCCTACGAGCAGTACTTC. As protein: CASSPLREGSYEQYF. The full variable domain, with the rest looked up from reference TRBV28 and TRBJ2-7, is DVKVTQSSRYLVKRTGEKVFLECVQDMDHENMFWYRQDPGLGLRLIYFSYDVKMKEKGDIPEGYSVSREKKERFSLILESASTNQTSMYLCASSPLREGSYEQYFGPGTRLTVT.

V usage is TRBV6-5 and J usage is TRBJ1-5; TRBD1 might be the D (6 bases). Germline V lookup: CDR1 MNHEY, CDR2 SVGAGI. The CDR3 loop spans 13 amino acids. V lost 5 bases, J lost 7 bases, and 12 bases lay in between. The CDR3 protein is CASSEQGSQPQHF. The CDR3 coding sequence is TGTGCCAGCAGTGAACAGGGAAGCCAGCCCCAGCATTTT.

The chain recombines TRBV18 with TRBJ1-1, with D maybe TRBD1 (6 bases). Trimming removed 5 bases at V and 6 bases at J, with 13 bases between. Germline V gives CDR1 KGHSH, CDR2 LQKENI. The CDR3 consists of 13 residues. The CDR3 DNA reads TGTGCCAGCTCAGTGCAAGGGGGGTCTGAAGCTTTCTTT. This gives the protein CASSVQGGSEAFF. The variable domain in full, completed from reference TRBV18 and TRBJ1-1, reads NAGVMQNPRHLVRRRGQEARLRCSPMKGHSHVYWYRQLPEEGLKFMVYLQKENIIDESGMPKERFSAEFPKEGPSILRIQQVVRGDSAAYFCASSVQGGSEAFFGQGTRLTVV.

The V call is TRBV5-1, the J call TRBJ1-6; D is unresolved. Trimming pared 0 bases from V and 1 base from J, leaving 5 bases between. Germline CDR1 SGHRS, CDR2 YFSETQ. The CDR3 covers 15 residues. The CDR3 DNA reads TGCGCCAGCAGCTTGGATAGATCCTATAATTCACCCCTCCACTTT. As protein: CASSLDRSYNSPLHF. Full variable domain (remainder filled in from reference TRBV5-1 and TRBJ1-6): KAGVTQTPRYLIKTRGQQVTLSCSPISGHRSVSWYQQTPGQGLQFLFEYFSETQRNKGNFPGRFSGRQFSNSRSEMNVSTLELGDSALYLCASSLDRSYNSPLHFGNGTRLTVT.

The V gene is TRBV14, the J gene TRBJ2-1; D possibly matches TRBD1 or TRBD2 (5 bases each). In germline, CDR1 is SGHDN, CDR2 FVKESK. Trimming stripped 2 bases from V and 5 bases from J, with 7 bases between. The CDR3 sequence is 13 residues long. DNA of the CDR3: TGTGCCAGCAGCCAACAGGGAGACAATGAGCAGTTCTTC. Residues: CASSQQGDNEQFF.

This chain uses TRBV11-1 with TRBJ1-1; TRBD1 is a possible D gene (5 bases). The germline gives CDR1 SGHAT, CDR2 FQDESV (reference sequence). Trimming pared 2 bases from V and 2 bases from J, leaving 12 bases between. The CDR3 is 15 residues long. DNA of the CDR3: TGTGCCAGCAGCTTAAGGGTGGACATCAACACTGAAGCTTTCTTT. Its protein is CASSLRVDINTEAFF.

The genes are TRBV6-1 and TRBJ1-4, with 7 bases lining up with TRBD1. This CDR3 comprises 15 residues. The ends lost 2 bases at V and 8 bases at J; junction bases unmatched: 8. Germline CDR1 reads MNHNS; CDR2 reads SASEGT. The CDR3 nucleotides are TGTGCCAGCAGTGAACTGGAGGGGGCGGCGGAAAAACTGTTTTTT. Translating gives CASSELEGAAEKLFF.

The chain has TRBV21-1 and TRBJ2-7; the table's TRBD1 call for D was not verified on the DNA. TRBV21-1 is given as a pseudogene. The CDR3 is 14 amino acids. CDR3 residues: CASTDRGYQEEQYF. Here the CDR3 DNA reads TGTGCCAGCACAGACAGGGGCTACCAAGAGGAGCAGTACTTC.

This rearrangement joins TRBV20-1 to TRBJ2-3, with TRBD2 as a possible D gene (6 bases). Trimming cost V 6 bases and J 9 bases, with 13 bases left between them. CDR3 length: 11 amino acids. Germline V gene sequence: CDR1 DFQATT, CDR2 SNEGSKA (reference sequence). CDR3 nucleotides: TGCAGTGCCGGCGGGCGGGGCACGCAGTATTTT. It translates to CSAGGRGTQYF.

The genes are TRBV23-1 and TRBJ2-3; D is undetermined. TRBV23-1 is identified as an open reading frame with a role that is uncertain. This CDR3 has 15 amino acids. With 0 bases removed from V and 1 base from J, the gap between germline ends came to 8 bases. CDR3 residues: CASSQSPPCTDTQYF. The CDR3 DNA reads as TGCGCCAGCAGTCAATCGCCCCCATGCACAGATACGCAGTATTTT.

The rearrangement uses TRBV7-3 and TRBJ1-1; possible D gene TRBD1, 5 bases. V was shortened by 1 base and J by 9 bases, with 12 bases between the two germline ends. Germline lookup yields CDR1 SGHTA and CDR2 FQGTGA. This CDR3 is built from 13 residues. The CDR3 region is CASSLIGDGKAFF. In DNA form, the CDR3 reads TGTGCCAGCAGCTTAATCGGGGACGGGAAAGCTTTCTTT.

The chain uses TRBV6-1 and TRBJ1-2; D is ambiguous. The V and J ends lost 8 bases and 3 bases respectively, with 13 bases between them. The CDR3 runs 13 residues. Germline V CDR1 and CDR2: MNHNS, SASEGT. The CDR3 DNA sequence: TGTGCCAGCGGAAACGGTGCGTACTATGGCTACACCTTC. Its protein product is CASGNGAYYGYTF.

J is TRBJ1-2 and V is TRBV5-5; TRBD1 might be the D (6 bases). This CDR3 spans 15 amino acids. Germline values: CDR1 SGHKS, CDR2 YYEKEE (reference sequence). The V and J ends lost 1 base and 1 base respectively, with 11 bases between them. Here the CDR3 reads CASSLWGANNYGYTF. The CDR3 DNA is TGTGCCAGCAGCTTGTGGGGGGCAAATAACTATGGCTACACCTTC. Full variable domain (rest looked up from reference TRBV5-5 and TRBJ1-2): DAGVTQSPTHLIKTRGQQVTLRCSPISGHKSVSWYQQVLGQGPQFIFQYYEKEERGRGNFPDRFSARQFPNYSSELNVNALLLGDSALYLCASSLWGANNYGYTFGSGTRLTVV.

The chain links TRBV10-1 to TRBJ2-7, with TRBD2 matching 16 bases. Looked up from germline, CDR1 is WNHNN and CDR2 is SYGVQD (reference sequence). J lost 2 bases, V lost 6 bases, and 10 bases had no gene match. CDR3 length: 18 amino acids. The CDR3 spells CASSPAGTSGRDAYEQYF. CDR3 in DNA: TGCGCCAGCAGCCCCGCCGGGACTAGCGGGAGGGATGCCTACGAGCAGTACTTC.